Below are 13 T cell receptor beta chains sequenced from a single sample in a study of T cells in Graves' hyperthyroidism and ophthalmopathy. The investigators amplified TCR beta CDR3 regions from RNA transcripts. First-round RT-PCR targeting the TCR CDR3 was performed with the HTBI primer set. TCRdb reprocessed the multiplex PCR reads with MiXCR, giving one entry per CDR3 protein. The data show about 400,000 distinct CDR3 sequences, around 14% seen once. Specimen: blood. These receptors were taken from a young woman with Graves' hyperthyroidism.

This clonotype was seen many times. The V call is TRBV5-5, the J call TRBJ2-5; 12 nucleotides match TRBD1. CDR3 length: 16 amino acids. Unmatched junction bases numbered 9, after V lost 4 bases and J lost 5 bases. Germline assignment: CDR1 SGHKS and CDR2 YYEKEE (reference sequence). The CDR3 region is CASSLEIGTGGETQYF. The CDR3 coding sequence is TGTGCCAGCAGCCTTGAAATCGGGACAGGGGGCGAGACCCAGTACTTC.

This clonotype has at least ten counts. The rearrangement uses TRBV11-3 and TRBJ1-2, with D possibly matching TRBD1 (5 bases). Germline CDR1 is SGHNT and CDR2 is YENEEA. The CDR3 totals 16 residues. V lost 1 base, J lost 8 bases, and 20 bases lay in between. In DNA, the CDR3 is TGTGCCAGCAGCTTAGCATCGTGGGGCCTCGGGCGGGGCTACACCTTC. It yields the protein CASSLASWGLGRGYTF.

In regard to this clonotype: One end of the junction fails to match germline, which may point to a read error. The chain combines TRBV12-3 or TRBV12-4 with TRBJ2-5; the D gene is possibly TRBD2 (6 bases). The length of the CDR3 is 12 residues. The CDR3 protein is CASGFGGETQYF. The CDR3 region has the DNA TGTGCCAGCGGTTTTGGAGGGGAGACCCAGTACTTC.

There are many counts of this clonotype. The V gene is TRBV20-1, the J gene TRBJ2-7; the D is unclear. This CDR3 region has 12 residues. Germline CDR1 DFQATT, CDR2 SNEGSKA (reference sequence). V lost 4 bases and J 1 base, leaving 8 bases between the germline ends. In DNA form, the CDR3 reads TGCAGTGCTACAACTTTGTCCTACGAGCAGTACTTC. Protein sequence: CSATTLSYEQYF.

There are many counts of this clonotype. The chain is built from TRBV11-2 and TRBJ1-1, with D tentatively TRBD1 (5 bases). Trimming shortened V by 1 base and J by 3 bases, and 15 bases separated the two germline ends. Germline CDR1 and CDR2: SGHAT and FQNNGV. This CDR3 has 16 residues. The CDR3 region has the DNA TGTGCCAGCAGCTTAGGGTATCGGTGGGGGGACACTGAAGCTTTCTTT. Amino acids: CASSLGYRWGDTEAFF.

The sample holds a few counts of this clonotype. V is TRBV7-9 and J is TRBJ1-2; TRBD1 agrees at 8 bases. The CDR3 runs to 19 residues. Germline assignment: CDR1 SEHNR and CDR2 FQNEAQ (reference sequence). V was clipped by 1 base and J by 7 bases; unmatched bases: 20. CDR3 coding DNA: TGTGCCAGCAGCTTAGATCTCTCGGGACAGGTGCATACTGAGTCTGGCTACACCTTC. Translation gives CASSLDLSGQVHTESGYTF.

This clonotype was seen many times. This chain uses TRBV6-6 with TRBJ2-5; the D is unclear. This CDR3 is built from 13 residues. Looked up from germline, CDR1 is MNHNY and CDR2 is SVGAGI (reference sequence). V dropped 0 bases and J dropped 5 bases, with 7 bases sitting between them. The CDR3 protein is CASSYSSWETQYF. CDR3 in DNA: TGTGCCAGCAGTTACTCCTCCTGGGAGACCCAGTACTTC.

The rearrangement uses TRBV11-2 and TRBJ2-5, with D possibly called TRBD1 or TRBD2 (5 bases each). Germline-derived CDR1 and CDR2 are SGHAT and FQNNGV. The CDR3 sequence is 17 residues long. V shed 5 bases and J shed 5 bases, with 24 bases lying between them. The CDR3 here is CASSQKLRRGSRETQYF. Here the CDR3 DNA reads TGTGCCAGCAGCCAAAAATTAAGACGGGGCTCCCGGGAGACCCAGTACTTC.

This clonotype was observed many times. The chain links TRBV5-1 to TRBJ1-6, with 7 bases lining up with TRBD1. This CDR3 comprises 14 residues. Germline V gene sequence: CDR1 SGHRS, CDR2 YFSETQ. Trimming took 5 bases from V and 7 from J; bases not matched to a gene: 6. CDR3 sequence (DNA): TGCGCCAGCAGTTACGGGACAGAGAATTCACCCCTCCACTTT. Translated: CASSYGTENSPLHF.

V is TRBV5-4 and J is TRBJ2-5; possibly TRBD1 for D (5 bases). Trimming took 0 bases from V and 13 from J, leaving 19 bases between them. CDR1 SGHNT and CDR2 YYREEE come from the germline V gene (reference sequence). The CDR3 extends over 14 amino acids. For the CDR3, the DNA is TGTGCCAGCAGCTTGGTGGGGCAGGCCCGTCCCGCGTACTTC. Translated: CASSLVGQARPAYF.

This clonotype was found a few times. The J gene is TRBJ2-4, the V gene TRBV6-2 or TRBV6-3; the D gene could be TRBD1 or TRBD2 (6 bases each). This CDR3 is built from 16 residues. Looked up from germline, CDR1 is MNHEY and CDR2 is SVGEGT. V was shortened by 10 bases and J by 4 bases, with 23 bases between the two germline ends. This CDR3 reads CATKGSGGESKNIQYF. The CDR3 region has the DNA TGTGCCACCAAGGGCTCCGGGGGCGAGTCTAAAAACATTCAGTACTTC.

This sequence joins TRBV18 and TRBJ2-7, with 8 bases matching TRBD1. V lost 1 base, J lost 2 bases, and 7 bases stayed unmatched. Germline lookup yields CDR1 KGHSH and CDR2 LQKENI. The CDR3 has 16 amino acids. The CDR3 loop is CASSPRSGQGPYEQYF. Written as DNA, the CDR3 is TGTGCCAGCTCACCACGCTCCGGACAGGGCCCCTACGAGCAGTACTTC.

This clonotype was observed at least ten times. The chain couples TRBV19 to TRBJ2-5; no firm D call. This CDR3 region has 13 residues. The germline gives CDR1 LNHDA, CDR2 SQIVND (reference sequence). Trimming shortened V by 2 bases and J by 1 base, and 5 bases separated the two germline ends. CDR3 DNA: TGTGCCAGTAGTATACCACGCCAAGAGACCCAGTACTTC. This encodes CASSIPRQETQYF.